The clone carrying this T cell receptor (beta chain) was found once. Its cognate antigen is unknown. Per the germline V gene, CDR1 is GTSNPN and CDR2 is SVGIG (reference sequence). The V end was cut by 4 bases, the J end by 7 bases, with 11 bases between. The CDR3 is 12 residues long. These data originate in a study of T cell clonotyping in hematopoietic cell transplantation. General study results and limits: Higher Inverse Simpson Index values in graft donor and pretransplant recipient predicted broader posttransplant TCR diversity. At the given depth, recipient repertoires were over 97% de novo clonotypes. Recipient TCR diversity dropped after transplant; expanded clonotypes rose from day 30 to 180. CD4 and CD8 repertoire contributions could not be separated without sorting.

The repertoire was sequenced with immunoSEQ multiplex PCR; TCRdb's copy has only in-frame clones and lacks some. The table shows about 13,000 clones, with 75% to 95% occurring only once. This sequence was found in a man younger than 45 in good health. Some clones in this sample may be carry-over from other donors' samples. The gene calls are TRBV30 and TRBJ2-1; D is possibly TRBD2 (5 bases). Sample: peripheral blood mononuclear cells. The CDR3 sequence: CAWTPGENEQFF. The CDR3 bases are TGTGCCTGGACCCCCGGGGAGAATGAGCAGTTCTTC.